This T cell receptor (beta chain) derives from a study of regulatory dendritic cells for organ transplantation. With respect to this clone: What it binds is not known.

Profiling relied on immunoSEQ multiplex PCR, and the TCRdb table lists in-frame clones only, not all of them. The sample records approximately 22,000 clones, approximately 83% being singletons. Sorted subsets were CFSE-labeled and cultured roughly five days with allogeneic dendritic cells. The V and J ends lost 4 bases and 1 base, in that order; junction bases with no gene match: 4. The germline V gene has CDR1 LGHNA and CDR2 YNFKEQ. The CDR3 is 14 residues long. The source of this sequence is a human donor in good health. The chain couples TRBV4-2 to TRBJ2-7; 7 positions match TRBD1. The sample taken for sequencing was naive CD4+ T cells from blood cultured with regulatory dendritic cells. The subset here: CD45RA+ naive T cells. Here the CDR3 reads CASSRQGRSYEQYF. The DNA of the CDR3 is TGTGCCAGCAGCCGACAGGGTAGGTCCTACGAGCAGTACTTC.